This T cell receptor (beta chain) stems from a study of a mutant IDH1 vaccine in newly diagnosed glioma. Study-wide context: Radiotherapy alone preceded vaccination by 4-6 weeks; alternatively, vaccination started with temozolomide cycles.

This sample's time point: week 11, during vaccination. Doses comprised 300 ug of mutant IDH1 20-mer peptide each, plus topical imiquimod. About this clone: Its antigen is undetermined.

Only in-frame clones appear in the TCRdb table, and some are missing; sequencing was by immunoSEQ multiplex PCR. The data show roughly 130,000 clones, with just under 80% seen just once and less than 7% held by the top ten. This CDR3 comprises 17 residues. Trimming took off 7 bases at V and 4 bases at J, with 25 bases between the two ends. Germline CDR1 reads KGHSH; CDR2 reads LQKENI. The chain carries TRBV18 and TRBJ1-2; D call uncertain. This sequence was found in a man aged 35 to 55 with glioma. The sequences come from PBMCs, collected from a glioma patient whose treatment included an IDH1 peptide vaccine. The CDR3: CASFNLPERARAYGYTF. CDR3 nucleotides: TGTGCCAGCTTCAACCTCCCTGAAAGGGCGAGGGCCTATGGCTACACCTTC.